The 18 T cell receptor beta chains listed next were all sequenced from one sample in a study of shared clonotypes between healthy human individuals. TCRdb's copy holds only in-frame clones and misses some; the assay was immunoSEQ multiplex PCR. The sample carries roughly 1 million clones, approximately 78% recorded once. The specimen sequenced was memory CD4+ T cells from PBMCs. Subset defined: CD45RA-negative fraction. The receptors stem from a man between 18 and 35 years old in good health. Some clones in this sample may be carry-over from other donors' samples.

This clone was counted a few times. CDR3 in DNA: TGTGCCTGGAGTCAGGGGGCGACTGAAGCTTTCTTT. Residues: CAWSQGATEAFF. The rearrangement links TRBV30 to TRBJ1-1; TRBD1 matches 8 bases. The V segment lost 2 bases and the J segment 5 bases; nucleotides outside the gene matches: 1. Germline V gene lookup returns CDR1 GTSNPN and CDR2 SVGIG (reference sequence). The CDR3 runs to 12 residues.

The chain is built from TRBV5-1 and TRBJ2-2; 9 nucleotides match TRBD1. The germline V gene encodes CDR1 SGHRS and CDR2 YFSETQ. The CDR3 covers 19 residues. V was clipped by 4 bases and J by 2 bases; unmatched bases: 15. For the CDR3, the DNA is TGCGCCAGCAGCAAAGGGACCCAAAGGGGACAGGGAAACACCGGGGAGCTGTTTTTT. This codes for CASSKGTQRGQGNTGELFF. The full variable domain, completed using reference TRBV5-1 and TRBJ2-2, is KAGVTQTPRYLIKTRGQQVTLSCSPISGHRSVSWYQQTPGQGLQFLFEYFSETQRNKGNFPGRFSGRQFSNSRSEMNVSTLELGDSALYLCASSKGTQRGQGNTGELFFGEGSRLTVL.

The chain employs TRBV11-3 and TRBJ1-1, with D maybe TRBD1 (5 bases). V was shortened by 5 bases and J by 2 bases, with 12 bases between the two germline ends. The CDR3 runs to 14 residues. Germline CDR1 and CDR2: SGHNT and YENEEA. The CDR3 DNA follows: TGTGCCAGCAGCCAGGGCGGTGGCAACACTGAAGCTTTCTTT. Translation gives CASSQGGGNTEAFF.

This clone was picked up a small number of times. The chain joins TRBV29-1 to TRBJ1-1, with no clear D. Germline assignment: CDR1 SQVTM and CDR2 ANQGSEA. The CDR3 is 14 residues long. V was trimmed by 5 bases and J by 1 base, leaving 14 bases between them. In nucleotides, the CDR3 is TGCAGCGTTAAACCAGACACGGGGAACACTGAAGCTTTCTTT. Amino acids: CSVKPDTGNTEAFF.

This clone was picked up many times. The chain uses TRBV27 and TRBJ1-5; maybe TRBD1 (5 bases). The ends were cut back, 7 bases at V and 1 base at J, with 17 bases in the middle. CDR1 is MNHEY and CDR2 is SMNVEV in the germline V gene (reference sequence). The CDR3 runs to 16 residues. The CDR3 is CASMGLSGTSNQPQHF. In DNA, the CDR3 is TGTGCCAGCATGGGGTTATCAGGGACCAGCAATCAGCCCCAGCATTTT.

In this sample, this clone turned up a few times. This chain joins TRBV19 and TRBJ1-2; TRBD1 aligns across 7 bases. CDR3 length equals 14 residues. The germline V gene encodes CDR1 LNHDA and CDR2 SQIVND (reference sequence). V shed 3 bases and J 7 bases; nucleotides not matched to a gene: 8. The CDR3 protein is CASSIVQGGAGYTF. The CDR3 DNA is TGTGCCAGTAGTATCGTTCAGGGGGGCGCTGGCTACACCTTC.

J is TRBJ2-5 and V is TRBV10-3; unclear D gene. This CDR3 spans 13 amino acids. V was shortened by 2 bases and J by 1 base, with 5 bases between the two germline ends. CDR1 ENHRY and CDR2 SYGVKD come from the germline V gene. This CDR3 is CAISEDLQETQYF. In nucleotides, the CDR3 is TGTGCCATCAGTGAGGACCTCCAAGAGACCCAGTACTTC.

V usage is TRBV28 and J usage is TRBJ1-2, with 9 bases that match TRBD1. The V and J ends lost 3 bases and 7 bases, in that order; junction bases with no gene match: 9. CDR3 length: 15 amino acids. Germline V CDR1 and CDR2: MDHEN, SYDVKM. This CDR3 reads CASSFPGQGLLGYTF. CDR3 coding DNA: TGTGCCAGCAGTTTTCCGGGACAGGGCCTCCTTGGCTACACCTTC.

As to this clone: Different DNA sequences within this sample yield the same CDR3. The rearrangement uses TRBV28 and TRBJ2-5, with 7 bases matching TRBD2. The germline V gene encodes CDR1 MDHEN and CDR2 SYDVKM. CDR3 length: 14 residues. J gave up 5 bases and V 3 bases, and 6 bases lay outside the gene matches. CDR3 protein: CASSFGGSGETQYF. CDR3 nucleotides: TGTGCCAGCAGTTTCGGGGGGAGTGGCGAGACCCAGTACTTC.

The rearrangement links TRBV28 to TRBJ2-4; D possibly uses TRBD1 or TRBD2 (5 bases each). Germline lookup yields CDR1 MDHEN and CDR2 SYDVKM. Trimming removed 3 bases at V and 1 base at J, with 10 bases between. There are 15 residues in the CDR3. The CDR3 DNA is TGTGCCAGCAGTTTTCCCGGGGCGGCCAAAAACATTCAGTACTTC. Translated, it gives CASSFPGAAKNIQYF.

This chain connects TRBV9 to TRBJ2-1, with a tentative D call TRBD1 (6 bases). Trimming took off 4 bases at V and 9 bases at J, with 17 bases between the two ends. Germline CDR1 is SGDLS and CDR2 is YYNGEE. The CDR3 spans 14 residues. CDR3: CASSPITGSGEQFF. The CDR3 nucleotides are TGTGCCAGCAGCCCCATTACAGGGTCTGGTGAGCAGTTCTTC.

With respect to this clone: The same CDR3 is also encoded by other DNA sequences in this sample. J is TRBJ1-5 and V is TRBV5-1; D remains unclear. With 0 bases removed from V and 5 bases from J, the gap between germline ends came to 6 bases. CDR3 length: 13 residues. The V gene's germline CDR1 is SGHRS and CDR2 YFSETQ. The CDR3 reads CASSLDGDQPQHF. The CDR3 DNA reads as TGCGCCAGCAGCTTGGACGGTGATCAGCCCCAGCATTTT.

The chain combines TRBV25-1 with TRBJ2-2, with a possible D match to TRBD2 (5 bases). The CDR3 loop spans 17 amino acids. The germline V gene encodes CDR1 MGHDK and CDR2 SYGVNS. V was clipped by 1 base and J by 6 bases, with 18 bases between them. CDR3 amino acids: CASSESGGRAFAGELFF. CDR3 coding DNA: TGTGCCAGCAGTGAATCCGGCGGGCGAGCCTTCGCCGGGGAGCTGTTTTTT.

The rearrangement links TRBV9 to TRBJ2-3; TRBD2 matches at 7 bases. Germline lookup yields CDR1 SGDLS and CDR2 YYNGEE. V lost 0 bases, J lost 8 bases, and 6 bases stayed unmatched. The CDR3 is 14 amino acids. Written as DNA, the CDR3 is TGTGCCAGCAGCGTAGGGGCTAGCGGAAGTACGCAGTATTTT. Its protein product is CASSVGASGSTQYF.

CDR3 residues: CASSRTGLMRGDTQYF. The CDR3, as DNA: TGTGCCAGCAGTAGAACTGGACTTATGAGAGGAGATACGCAGTATTTT. The rearrangement joins TRBV2 to TRBJ2-3; D might be TRBD2 (5 bases). The length of the CDR3 is 16 residues. Germline assignment: CDR1 SNHLY and CDR2 FYNNEI. V was cut by 5 bases and J by 5 bases, with 20 bases left in between.

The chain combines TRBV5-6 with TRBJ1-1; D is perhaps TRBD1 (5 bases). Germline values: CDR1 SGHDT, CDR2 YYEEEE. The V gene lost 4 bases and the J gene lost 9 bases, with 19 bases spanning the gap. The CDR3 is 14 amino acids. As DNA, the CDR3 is TGTGCCAGCAGCCCGACAGCCGTTCCTAATCAAGCTTTCTTT. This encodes CASSPTAVPNQAFF.

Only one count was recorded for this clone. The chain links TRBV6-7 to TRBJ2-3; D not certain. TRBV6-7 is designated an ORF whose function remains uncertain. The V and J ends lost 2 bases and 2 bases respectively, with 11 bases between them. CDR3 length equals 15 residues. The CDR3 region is CASSYRPKHTDTQYF. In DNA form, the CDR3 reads TGTGCCAGCAGTTACCGACCCAAACACACAGATACGCAGTATTTT.

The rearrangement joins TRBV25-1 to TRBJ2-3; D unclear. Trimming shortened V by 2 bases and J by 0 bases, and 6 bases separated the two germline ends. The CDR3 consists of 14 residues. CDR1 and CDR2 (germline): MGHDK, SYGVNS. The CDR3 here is CASSERTSTDTQYF. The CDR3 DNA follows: TGTGCCAGCAGTGAACGGACCAGCACAGATACGCAGTATTTT.